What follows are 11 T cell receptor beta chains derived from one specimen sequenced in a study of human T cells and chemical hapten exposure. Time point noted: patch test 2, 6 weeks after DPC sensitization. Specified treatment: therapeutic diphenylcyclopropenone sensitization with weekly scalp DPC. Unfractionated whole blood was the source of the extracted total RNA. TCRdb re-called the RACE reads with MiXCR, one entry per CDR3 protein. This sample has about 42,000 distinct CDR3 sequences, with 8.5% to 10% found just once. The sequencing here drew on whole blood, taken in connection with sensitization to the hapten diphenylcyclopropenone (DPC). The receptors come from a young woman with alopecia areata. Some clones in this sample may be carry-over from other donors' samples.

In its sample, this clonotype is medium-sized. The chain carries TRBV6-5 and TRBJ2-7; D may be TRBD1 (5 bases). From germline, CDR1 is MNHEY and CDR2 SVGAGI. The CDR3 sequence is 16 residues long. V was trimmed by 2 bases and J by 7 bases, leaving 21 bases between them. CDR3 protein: CASSYTRAGNLREQYF. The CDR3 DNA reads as TGTGCCAGCAGTTACACCCGGGCAGGGAATTTAAGGGAGCAGTACTTC.

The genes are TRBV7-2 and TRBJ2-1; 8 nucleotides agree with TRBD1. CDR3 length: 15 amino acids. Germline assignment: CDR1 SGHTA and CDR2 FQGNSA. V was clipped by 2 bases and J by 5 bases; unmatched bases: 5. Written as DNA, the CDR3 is TGTGCCAGCAGCTTAAGGGACAGGCTAGACAATGAGCAGTTCTTC. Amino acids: CASSLRDRLDNEQFF. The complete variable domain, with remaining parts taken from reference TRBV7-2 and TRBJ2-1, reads GAGVSQSPSNKVTEKGKDVELRCDPISGHTALYWYRQSLGQGLEFLIYFQGNSAPDKSGLPSDRFSAERTGGSVSTLTIQRTQQEDSAVYLCASSLRDRLDNEQFFGPGTRLTVL.

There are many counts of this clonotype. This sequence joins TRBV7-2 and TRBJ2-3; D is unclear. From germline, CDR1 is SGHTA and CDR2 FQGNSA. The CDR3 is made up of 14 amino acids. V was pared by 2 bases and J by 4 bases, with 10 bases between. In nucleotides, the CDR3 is TGTGCCAGCAGCTTAACGAATTGGGCAGATACGCAGTATTTT. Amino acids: CASSLTNWADTQYF.

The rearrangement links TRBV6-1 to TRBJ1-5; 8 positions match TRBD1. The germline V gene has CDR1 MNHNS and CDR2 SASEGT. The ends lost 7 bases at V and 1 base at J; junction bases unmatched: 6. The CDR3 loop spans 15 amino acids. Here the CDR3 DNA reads TGTGCCAGCATCGGAACAGGGGGGAGCAATCAGCCCCAGCATTTT. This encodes CASIGTGGSNQPQHF.

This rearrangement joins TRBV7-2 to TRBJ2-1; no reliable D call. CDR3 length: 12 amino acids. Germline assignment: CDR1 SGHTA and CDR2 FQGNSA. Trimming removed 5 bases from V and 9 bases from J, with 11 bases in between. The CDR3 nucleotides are TGTGCCAGCAGCCTCTACGGCAGTGAGCAGTTCTTC. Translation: CASSLYGSEQFF. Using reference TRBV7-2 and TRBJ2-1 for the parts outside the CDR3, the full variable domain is GAGVSQSPSNKVTEKGKDVELRCDPISGHTALYWYRQSLGQGLEFLIYFQGNSAPDKSGLPSDRFSAERTGGSVSTLTIQRTQQEDSAVYLCASSLYGSEQFFGPGTRLTVL.

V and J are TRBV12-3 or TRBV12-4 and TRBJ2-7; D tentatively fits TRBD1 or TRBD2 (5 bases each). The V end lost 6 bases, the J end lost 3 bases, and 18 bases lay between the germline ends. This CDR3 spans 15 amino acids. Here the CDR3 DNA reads TGTGCCAGCAGGGATGACACAGGAGGTCACTACGAGCAGTACTTC. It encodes CASRDDTGGHYEQYF.

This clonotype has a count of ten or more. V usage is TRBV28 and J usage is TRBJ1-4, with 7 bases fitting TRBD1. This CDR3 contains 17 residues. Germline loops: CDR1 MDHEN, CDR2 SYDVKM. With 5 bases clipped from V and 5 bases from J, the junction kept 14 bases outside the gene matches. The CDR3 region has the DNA TGTGCCAGCAGTCTCTCTCGACAGGGCGCGGTGAATGAAAAACTGTTTTTT. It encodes CASSLSRQGAVNEKLFF.

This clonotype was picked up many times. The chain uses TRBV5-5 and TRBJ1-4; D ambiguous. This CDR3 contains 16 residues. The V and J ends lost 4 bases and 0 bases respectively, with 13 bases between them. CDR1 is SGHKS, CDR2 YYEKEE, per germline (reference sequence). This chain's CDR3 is CASSPRSDATNEKLFF. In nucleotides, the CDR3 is TGTGCCAGCAGCCCCCGATCAGACGCAACTAATGAAAAACTGTTTTTT. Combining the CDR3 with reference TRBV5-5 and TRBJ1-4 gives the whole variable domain DAGVTQSPTHLIKTRGQQVTLRCSPISGHKSVSWYQQVLGQGPQFIFQYYEKEERGRGNFPDRFSARQFPNYSSELNVNALLLGDSALYLCASSPRSDATNEKLFFGSGTQLSVL.

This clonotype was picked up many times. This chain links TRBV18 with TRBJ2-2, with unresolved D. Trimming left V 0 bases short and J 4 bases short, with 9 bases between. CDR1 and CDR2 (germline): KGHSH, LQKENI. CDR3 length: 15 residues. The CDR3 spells CASSPPSVPTGELFF. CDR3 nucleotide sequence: TGTGCCAGCTCACCACCGTCGGTACCCACCGGGGAGCTGTTTTTT.

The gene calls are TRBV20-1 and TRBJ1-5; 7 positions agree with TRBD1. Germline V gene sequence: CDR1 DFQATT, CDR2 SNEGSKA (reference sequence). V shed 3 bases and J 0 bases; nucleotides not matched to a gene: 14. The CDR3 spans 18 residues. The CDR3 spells CSASHPRGGGYSNQPQHF. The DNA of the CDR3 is TGCAGTGCTAGTCACCCCCGGGGAGGGGGCTATAGCAATCAGCCCCAGCATTTT.

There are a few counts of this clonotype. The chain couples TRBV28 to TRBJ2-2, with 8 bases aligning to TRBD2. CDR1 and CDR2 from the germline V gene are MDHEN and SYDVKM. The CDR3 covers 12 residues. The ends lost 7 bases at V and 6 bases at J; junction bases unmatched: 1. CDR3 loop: CASIGGAGELFF. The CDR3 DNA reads TGTGCCAGCATCGGGGGGGCCGGGGAGCTGTTTTTT.